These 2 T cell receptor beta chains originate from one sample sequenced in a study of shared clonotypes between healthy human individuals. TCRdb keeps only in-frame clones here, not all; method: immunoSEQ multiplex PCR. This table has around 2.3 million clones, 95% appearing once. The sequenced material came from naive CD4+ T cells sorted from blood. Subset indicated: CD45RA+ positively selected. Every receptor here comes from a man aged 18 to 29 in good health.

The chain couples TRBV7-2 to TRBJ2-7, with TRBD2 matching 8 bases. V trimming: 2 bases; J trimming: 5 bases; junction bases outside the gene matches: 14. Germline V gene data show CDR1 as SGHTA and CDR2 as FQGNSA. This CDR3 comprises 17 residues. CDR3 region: CASSLKPSRREADEQYF. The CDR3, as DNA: TGTGCCAGCAGCTTAAAGCCATCACGGCGGGAGGCGGACGAGCAGTACTTC.

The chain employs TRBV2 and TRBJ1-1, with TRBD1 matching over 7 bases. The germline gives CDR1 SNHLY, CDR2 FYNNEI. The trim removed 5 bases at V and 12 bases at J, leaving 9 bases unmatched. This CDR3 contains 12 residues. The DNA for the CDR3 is TGTGCCAGCAGTTATGAAAACAGGGGCCCTTTCTTT. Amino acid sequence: CASSYENRGPFF.